These 5 T cell receptor beta chains were sequenced from one sample in a study of vaccination effects on CD4 cells after COVID-19. Once cultured for approximately ten days, the cells underwent separation to obtain CD4+ T cells. The individual was infected with SARS-CoV-2 between March and December 2020, as confirmed by PCR. Participants were given two doses of BNT162b2 or mRNA-1273 vaccine. Their antigens are not known. The data were produced by immunoSEQ multiplex PCR, yet TCRdb's version contains in-frame clones alone and is incomplete. The sample holds roughly 35,000 clones; about 75% are singletons and the top ten take approximately 6.3%. The starting material was CD4+ T cells from PBMCs cultured without peptide, obtained after COVID-19 vaccination. The receptors stem from a human donor who had a prior SARS-CoV-2 infection.

This chain uses TRBV24-1 with TRBJ1-1; no firm D call. Trimming left V 4 bases short and J 5 bases short, with 10 bases between. The V gene's germline CDR1 is KGHDR and CDR2 SFDVKD. There are 13 residues in the CDR3. The CDR3 sequence: CATSDYGWTEAFF. For the CDR3, the DNA is TGTGCCACCAGTGACTATGGGTGGACTGAAGCTTTCTTT.

The chain recombines TRBV5-5 with TRBJ1-4; no clear D. The CDR3 contains 13 residues. In germline, CDR1 is SGHKS, CDR2 YYEKEE (reference sequence). V lost 7 bases and J lost 8, with 15 bases in between. The CDR3 here is CASLARAGEKLFF. The CDR3 nucleotides are TGTGCCAGCTTAGCCCGGGCGGGGGAAAAACTGTTTTTT.

J is TRBJ2-7 and V is TRBV30; D might be TRBD2 (6 bases). This CDR3 comprises 14 residues. CDR1 GTSNPN and CDR2 SVGIG come from the germline V gene (reference sequence). With 2 bases removed from V and 9 bases from J, the gap between germline ends came to 20 bases. CDR3 coding DNA: TGTGCCTGGAGTATACCAGCGGGTGCGGAGGTGCAGTACTTC. This gives the protein CAWSIPAGAEVQYF.

The chain has TRBV24-1 and TRBJ2-2, with a weak D call TRBD1 (5 bases). V shed 7 bases and J shed 6 bases, with 11 bases lying between them. This CDR3 is 13 amino acids long. CDR1 is KGHDR, CDR2 SFDVKD, per germline. CDR3 region: CATRASGSGELFF. The CDR3 coding sequence is TGTGCCACCAGGGCTTCAGGGTCCGGGGAGCTGTTTTTT.

The chain recombines TRBV12-1 with TRBJ2-7; the table's D call of TRBD2 was not tested on the DNA. TRBV12-1 is reported as a pseudogene. The CDR3 runs to 18 residues. The CDR3 DNA follows: TGTGCCAGAGAAGCGCCGGGACTAGCGGGAGGGCCGATTCGGGAGCAGTACTTC. Residues: CAREAPGLAGGPIREQYF.